This T cell receptor beta chain was sequenced during a study of regulatory T cells in long-lasting Graves disease. Regarding the study as a whole: Persistent Graves' patients showed less TCR diversity than newly diagnosed ones.

Building of the TCR beta libraries involved iRepertoire HTBI primers and Arm-PCR of CDR3 regions. One entry per CDR3 protein results from TCRdb running MiXCR on the multiplex PCR reads. The table includes roughly 350,000 distinct CDR3 sequences, 16% detected once. Time point of the sample: newly diagnosed GD, antithyroid drugs for less than 3 months. The TCR library was made from RNA that had been extracted from PBMCs in TRIzol. The peripheral blood volume drawn was around 10 milliliters, and it was collected into EDTA tubes. On this clonotype itself: The target antigen is unknown.

These same data were also listed under a study on T cells in Graves' hyperthyroidism and ophthalmopathy. That paper states: First-round RT-PCR with HTBI primers amplified the TCR CDR3 region.

The receptor was derived from a man aged 35-49 years with Graves disease. This sample comprised peripheral blood mononuclear cells (PBMCs), obtained at new diagnosis, from a patient treated with antithyroid drugs.

The CDR3 bases are TGTGCCAGCAGTTCTGGCAGGGAGGGGACCCAGTACTTC. Amino acids: CASSSGREGTQYF. This sequence joins TRBV6-2 or TRBV6-3 and TRBJ2-5; 7 nucleotides line up with TRBD2. The ends lost 4 bases at V and 7 bases at J; junction bases unmatched: 6. Germline V gene lookup returns CDR1 MNHEY and CDR2 SVGEGT. The CDR3 extends over 13 amino acids.